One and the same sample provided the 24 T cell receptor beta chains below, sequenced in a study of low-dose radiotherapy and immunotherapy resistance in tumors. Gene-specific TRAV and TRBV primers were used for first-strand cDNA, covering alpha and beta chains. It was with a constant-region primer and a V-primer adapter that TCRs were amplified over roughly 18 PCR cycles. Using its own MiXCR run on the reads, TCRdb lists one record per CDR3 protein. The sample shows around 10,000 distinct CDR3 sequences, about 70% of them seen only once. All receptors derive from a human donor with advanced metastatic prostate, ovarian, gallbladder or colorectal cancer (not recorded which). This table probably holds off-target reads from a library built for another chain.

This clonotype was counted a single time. The CDR3 region is CASSLAFPRDEQFF. As DNA, the CDR3 is TGCGCCAGCAGCTTGGCATTCCCACGCGATGAGCAGTTCTTC. The chain combines TRBV5-1 with TRBJ2-1; D unresolved. Germline CDR1 and CDR2: SGHRS and YFSETQ. The CDR3 is 14 residues long. V lost 0 bases and J 8 bases, leaving 12 bases between the germline ends.

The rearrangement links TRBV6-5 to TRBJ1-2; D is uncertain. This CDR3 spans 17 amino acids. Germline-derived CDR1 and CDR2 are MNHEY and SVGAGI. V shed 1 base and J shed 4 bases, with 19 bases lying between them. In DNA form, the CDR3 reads TGTGCCAGCAGTTACTTGGGAAGCTTCCGGACTACCTATGGCTACACCTTC. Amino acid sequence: CASSYLGSFRTTYGYTF.

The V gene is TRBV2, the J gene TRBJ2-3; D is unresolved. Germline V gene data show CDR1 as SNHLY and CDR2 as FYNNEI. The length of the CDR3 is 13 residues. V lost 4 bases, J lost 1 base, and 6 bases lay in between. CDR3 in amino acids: CASSVGGTDTQYF. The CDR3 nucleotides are TGTGCCAGCAGTGTTGGAGGCACAGATACGCAGTATTTT.

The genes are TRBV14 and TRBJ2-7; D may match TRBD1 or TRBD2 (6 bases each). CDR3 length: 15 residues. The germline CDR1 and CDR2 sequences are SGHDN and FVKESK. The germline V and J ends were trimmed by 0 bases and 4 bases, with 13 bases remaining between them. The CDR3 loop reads CASSQDIGGGYEQYF. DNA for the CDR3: TGTGCCAGCAGCCAAGATATCGGGGGCGGGTACGAGCAGTACTTC.

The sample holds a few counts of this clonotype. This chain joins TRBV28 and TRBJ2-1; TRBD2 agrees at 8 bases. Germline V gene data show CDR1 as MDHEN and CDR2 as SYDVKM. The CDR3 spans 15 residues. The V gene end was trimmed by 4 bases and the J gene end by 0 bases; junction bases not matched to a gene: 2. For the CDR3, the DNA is TGTGCCAGCAGTTCAAGCGGGAGCTCCTACAATGAGCAGTTCTTC. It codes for CASSSSGSSYNEQFF. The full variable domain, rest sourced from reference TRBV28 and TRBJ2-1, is DVKVTQSSRYLVKRTGEKVFLECVQDMDHENMFWYRQDPGLGLRLIYFSYDVKMKEKGDIPEGYSVSREKKERFSLILESASTNQTSMYLCASSSSGSSYNEQFFGPGTRLTVL.

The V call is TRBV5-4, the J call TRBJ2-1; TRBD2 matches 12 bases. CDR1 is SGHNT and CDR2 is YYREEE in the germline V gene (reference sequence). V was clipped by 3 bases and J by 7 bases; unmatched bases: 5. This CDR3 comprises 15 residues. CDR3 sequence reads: CASSSTTSGGNEQFF. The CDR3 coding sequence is TGTGCCAGCAGCTCTACTACTAGCGGGGGGAATGAGCAGTTCTTC.

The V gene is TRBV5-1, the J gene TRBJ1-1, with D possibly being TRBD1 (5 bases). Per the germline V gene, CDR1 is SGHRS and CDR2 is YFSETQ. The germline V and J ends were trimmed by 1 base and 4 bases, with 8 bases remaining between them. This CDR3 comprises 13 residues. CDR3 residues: CASSLNGGTEAFF. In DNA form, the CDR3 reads TGCGCCAGCAGCTTGAATGGGGGCACTGAAGCTTTCTTT. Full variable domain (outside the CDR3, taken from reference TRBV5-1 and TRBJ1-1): KAGVTQTPRYLIKTRGQQVTLSCSPISGHRSVSWYQQTPGQGLQFLFEYFSETQRNKGNFPGRFSGRQFSNSRSEMNVSTLELGDSALYLCASSLNGGTEAFFGQGTRLTVV.

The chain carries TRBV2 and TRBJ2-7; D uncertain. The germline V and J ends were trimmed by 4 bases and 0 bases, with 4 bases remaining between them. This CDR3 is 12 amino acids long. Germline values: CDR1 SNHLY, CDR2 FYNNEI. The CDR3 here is CASSASSYEQYF. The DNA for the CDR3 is TGTGCCAGCAGTGCCAGCTCCTACGAGCAGTACTTC.

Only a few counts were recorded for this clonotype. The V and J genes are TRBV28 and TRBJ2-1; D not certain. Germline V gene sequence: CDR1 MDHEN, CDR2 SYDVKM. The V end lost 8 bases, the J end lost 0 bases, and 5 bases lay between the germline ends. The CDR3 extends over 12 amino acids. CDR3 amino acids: CASDGSYNEQFF. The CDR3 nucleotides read TGTGCCAGCGACGGCTCCTACAATGAGCAGTTCTTC.

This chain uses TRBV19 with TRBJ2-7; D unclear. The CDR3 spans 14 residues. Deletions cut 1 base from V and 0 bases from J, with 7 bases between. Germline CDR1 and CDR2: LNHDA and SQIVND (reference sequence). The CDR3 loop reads CASSIGAASYEQYF. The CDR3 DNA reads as TGTGCCAGTAGTATAGGGGCAGCCTCCTACGAGCAGTACTTC.

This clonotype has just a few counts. The CDR3 reads CASSSDTGPRETQYF. CDR3 bases: TGTGCCAGCAGCTCTGATACAGGACCTCGGGAGACCCAGTACTTC. The chain links TRBV11-2 to TRBJ2-5, with D maybe TRBD1 (5 bases). The CDR3 is 15 residues long. The V end lost 4 bases, the J end lost 5 bases, and 17 bases lay between the germline ends. Per germline, CDR1 SGHAT and CDR2 FQNNGV.

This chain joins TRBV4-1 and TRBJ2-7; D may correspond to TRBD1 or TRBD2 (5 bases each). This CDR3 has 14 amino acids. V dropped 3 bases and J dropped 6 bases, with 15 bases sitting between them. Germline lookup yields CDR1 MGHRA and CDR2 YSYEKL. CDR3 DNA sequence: TGCGCCAGCAGCCAGGCAGGGACCCCCCTCGAGCAGTACTTC. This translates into CASSQAGTPLEQYF.

In DNA form, the CDR3 reads TGTGCCAGCACCGGGACAGCTCGAGGTTCACCCCTCCACTTT. Encoded protein: CASTGTARGSPLHF. The J gene is TRBJ1-6, the V gene TRBV7-2, with 7 positions matching TRBD1. Per germline, CDR1 SGHTA and CDR2 FQGNSA. The CDR3 runs 14 residues. After removal of 7 bases from V and 9 bases from J, the junction contained 9 bases not matched to a gene.

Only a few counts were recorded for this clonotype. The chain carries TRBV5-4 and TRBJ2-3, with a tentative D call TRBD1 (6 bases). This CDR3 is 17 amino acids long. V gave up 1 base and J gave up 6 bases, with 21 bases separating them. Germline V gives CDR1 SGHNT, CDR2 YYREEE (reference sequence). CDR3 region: CASSLKGSTGRADTQYF. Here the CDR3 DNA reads TGTGCCAGCAGCTTGAAGGGGTCGACAGGCCGGGCGGATACGCAGTATTTT.

The CDR3 nucleotides are TGTGCCAGCAGTTACTCAAACCGGGATAATGGCTACACCTTC. Its protein product is CASSYSNRDNGYTF. This sequence joins TRBV6-6 and TRBJ1-2, with unresolved D. Trimming stripped 0 bases from V and 6 bases from J, with 11 bases between. This CDR3 is 14 amino acids long. CDR1 MNHNY and CDR2 SVGAGI come from the germline V gene (reference sequence).

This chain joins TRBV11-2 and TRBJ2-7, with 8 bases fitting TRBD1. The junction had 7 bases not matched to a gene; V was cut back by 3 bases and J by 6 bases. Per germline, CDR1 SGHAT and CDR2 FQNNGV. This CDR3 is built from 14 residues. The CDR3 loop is CASSLGQGASEQYF. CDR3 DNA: TGTGCCAGCAGCTTGGGGCAGGGGGCGAGCGAGCAGTACTTC.

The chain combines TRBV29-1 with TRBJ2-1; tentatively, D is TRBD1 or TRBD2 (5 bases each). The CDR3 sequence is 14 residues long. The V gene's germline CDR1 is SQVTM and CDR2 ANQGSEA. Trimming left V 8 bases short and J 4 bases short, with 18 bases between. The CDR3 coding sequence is TGCAGCACTAAATCCGGGACGACGTACAATGAGCAGTTCTTC. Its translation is CSTKSGTTYNEQFF.

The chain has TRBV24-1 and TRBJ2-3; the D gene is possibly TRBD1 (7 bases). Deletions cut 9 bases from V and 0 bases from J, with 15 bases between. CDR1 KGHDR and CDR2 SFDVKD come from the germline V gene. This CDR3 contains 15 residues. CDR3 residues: CATGETGTSTDTQYF. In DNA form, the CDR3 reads TGTGCCACCGGCGAGACAGGGACTAGCACAGATACGCAGTATTTT.

The chain's CDR3 is CASTPPGGSGNTIYF. The CDR3 DNA is TGCGCCAGCACTCCCCCGGGGGGCTCTGGAAACACCATATATTTT. The chain carries TRBV23-1 and TRBJ1-3; TRBD1 might be the D (5 bases). TRBV23-1 is flagged as an ORF with uncertain function. Trimming took 7 bases from V and 0 from J, leaving 13 bases between them. There are 15 residues in the CDR3.

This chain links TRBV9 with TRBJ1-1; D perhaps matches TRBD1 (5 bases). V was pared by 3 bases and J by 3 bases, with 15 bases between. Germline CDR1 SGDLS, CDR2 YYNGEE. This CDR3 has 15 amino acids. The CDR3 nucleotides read TGTGCCAGCAGCGCCGCTACCTTGGGGGACACTGAAGCTTTCTTT. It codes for CASSAATLGDTEAFF.

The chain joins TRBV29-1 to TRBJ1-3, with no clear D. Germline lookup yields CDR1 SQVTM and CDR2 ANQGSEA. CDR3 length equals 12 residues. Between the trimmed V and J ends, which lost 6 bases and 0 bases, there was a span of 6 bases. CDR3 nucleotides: TGCAGCGTGGAAAGCTCTGGAAACACCATATATTTT. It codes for CSVESSGNTIYF.

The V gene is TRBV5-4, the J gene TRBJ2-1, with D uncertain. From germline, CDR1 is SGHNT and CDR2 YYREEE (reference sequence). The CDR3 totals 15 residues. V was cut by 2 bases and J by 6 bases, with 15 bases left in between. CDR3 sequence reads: CASSFPGQTFNEQFF. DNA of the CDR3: TGTGCCAGCAGCTTTCCGGGTCAAACCTTCAATGAGCAGTTCTTC.

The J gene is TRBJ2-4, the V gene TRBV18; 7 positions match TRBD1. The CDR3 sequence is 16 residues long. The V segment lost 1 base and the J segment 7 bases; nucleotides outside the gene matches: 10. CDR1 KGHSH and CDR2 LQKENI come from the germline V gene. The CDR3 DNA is TGTGCCAGCTCACCACTCCCTCCCGACAGGGAGAACATTCAGTACTTC. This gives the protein CASSPLPPDRENIQYF.

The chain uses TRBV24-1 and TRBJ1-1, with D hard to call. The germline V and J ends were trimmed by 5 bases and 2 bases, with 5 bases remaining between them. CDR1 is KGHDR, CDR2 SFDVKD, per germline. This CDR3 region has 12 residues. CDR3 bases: TGTGCCACCAGTGGCTTAAACACTGAAGCTTTCTTT. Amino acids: CATSGLNTEAFF.